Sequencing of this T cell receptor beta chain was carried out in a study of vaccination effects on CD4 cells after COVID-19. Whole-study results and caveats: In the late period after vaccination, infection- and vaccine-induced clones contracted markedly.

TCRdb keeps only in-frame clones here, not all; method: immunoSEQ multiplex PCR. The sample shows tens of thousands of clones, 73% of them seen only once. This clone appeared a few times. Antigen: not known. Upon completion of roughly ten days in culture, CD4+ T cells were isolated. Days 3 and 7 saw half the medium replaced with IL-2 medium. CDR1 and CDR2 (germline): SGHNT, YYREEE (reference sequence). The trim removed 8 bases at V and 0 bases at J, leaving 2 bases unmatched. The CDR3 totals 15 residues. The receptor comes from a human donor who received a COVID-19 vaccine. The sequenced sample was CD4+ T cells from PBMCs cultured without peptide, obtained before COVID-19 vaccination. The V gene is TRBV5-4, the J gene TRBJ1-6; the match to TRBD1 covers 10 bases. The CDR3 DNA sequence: TGTGCCAGTGGACAGGGGGACTCCTATAATTCACCCCTCCACTTT. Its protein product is CASGQGDSYNSPLHF.